The 25 T cell receptor beta chains below were found in one sample sequenced in a study of cytomegalovirus exposure and HLA in healthy donors (dated by TCRdb to about 2017). Library creation used the immunoSEQ multiplex PCR assay. For the multiplex PCR, a mixture combining 60 forward primers for TCR Vbeta segments and 13 reverse primers for TCR Jbeta segments was used. This immuneACCESS table, as held by TCRdb, lists in-frame sequences with V and J called but not all clones. Of the missing ones, under half trace to an unresolved V gene in checked studies; the others have no known cause. The sample has roughly 160,000 clones on record, about two thirds of them singletons. Of the sample, approximately 2.8% is held by the ten largest clones. What was sequenced was PBMCs. The receptors originated from a young woman in good health and CMV-seronegative.

This rearrangement joins TRBV10-3 to TRBJ2-5; 10 bases fit TRBD2. CDR3 length equals 17 residues. Germline assignment: CDR1 ENHRY and CDR2 SYGVKD. V was pared by 3 bases and J by 3 bases, with 10 bases of the junction left unmatched. The chain's CDR3 is CAISESSGGGYKETQYF. In DNA form, the CDR3 reads TGTGCCATCAGTGAATCTAGCGGGGGAGGGTACAAAGAGACCCAGTACTTC.

This chain uses TRBV7-3 with TRBJ2-7; 9 bases line up with TRBD2. Germline V gene sequence: CDR1 SGHTA, CDR2 FQGTGA. V lost 0 bases and J lost 4; bases outside the gene matches: 4. The CDR3 sequence is 15 residues long. CDR3 sequence: CASSLTGGGEYEQYF. CDR3 coding DNA: TGTGCCAGCAGCTTAACGGGCGGGGGGGAATACGAGCAGTACTTC.

This clone occurred a few times. The genes are TRBV14 and TRBJ2-5; D might be TRBD1 (6 bases). The CDR3 contains 16 residues. CDR1 is SGHDN and CDR2 is FVKESK in the germline V gene. V gave up 1 base and J gave up 1 base, with 13 bases separating them. The chain's CDR3 is CASSQGQVMIQETQYF. The CDR3 region has the DNA TGTGCCAGCAGCCAAGGACAGGTTATGATCCAAGAGACCCAGTACTTC.

The V call is TRBV27, the J call TRBJ2-7; TRBD2 agrees at 7 bases. The germline gives CDR1 MNHEY, CDR2 SMNVEV (reference sequence). This CDR3 is built from 14 residues. With 3 bases clipped from V and 0 bases from J, the junction kept 2 bases outside the gene matches. The CDR3 coding sequence is TGTGCCAGCAGTTTCGGGAGGCACTCCTACGAGCAGTACTTC. Its protein product is CASSFGRHSYEQYF.

The gene calls are TRBV7-2 and TRBJ1-2; no firm D call. V shed 1 base and J shed 3 bases, with 9 bases lying between them. The CDR3 runs to 14 residues. Per the germline V gene, CDR1 is SGHTA and CDR2 is FQGNSA. In DNA form, the CDR3 reads TGTGCCAGCAGCTTAGGAGTTGTTGACTATGGCTACACCTTC. Translated: CASSLGVVDYGYTF. The entire variable domain, with the rest obtained from reference TRBV7-2 and TRBJ1-2, is as follows: GAGVSQSPSNKVTEKGKDVELRCDPISGHTALYWYRQSLGQGLEFLIYFQGNSAPDKSGLPSDRFSAERTGGSVSTLTIQRTQQEDSAVYLCASSLGVVDYGYTFGSGTRLTVV.

The chain combines TRBV19 with TRBJ2-7, with D perhaps matching TRBD1 (6 bases). Germline loops: CDR1 LNHDA, CDR2 SQIVND (reference sequence). The CDR3 consists of 14 residues. The V end lost 5 bases, the J end lost 0 bases, and 11 bases lay between the germline ends. Here the CDR3 reads CASSPRDTSYEQYF. The CDR3 nucleotides are TGTGCCAGTAGTCCCCGGGACACCTCCTACGAGCAGTACTTC.

This sequence joins TRBV29-1 and TRBJ2-3; 10 bases are shared with TRBD2. V was pared by 4 bases and J by 5 bases, with 0 bases of the junction left unmatched. The CDR3 is made up of 12 amino acids. Germline loops: CDR1 SQVTM, CDR2 ANQGSEA. The CDR3 protein is CSVGTSGDTQYF. The CDR3 DNA reads as TGCAGCGTTGGGACTAGCGGAGATACGCAGTATTTT.

The chain recombines TRBV4-2 with TRBJ1-4; 7 positions agree with TRBD1. Germline CDR1 is LGHNA and CDR2 is YNFKEQ. CDR3 size: 14 residues. With V trimmed by 4 bases and J by 5 bases, 4 bases remained unmatched. The CDR3 DNA reads TGTGCCAGCAGCCCAGGGACAGCAAATGAAAAACTGTTTTTT. It specifies CASSPGTANEKLFF.

This clone appeared a few times. This chain uses TRBV5-4 with TRBJ2-3, with 9 bases matching TRBD2. V was pared by 4 bases and J by 4 bases, with 7 bases of the junction left unmatched. The CDR3 length is 15 residues. CDR1 is SGHNT, CDR2 YYREEE, per germline (reference sequence). The CDR3 sequence: CASSKSGGRSDTQYF. The CDR3 nucleotides are TGTGCCAGCAGCAAAAGCGGGGGGCGATCAGATACGCAGTATTTT. The variable domain in full, completed from reference TRBV5-4 and TRBJ2-3, reads ETGVTQSPTHLIKTRGQQVTLRCSSQSGHNTVSWYQQALGQGPQFIFQYYREEENGRGNFPPRFSGLQFPNYSSELNVNALELDDSALYLCASSKSGGRSDTQYFGPGTRLTVL.

The chain combines TRBV5-4 with TRBJ2-5; 8 bases agree with TRBD2. Germline V gene lookup returns CDR1 SGHNT and CDR2 YYREEE (reference sequence). The CDR3 runs to 15 residues. Trimming cost V 1 base and J 4 bases; bases outside gene matches: 6. CDR3: CASSLWSGGTETQYF. DNA of the CDR3: TGTGCCAGCAGCTTGTGGTCGGGAGGGACAGAGACCCAGTACTTC.

This clone came up a few times. The chain is built from TRBV13 and TRBJ2-6, with 8 bases lining up with TRBD1. The CDR3 has 17 residues. Germline V gives CDR1 PRHDT, CDR2 FYEKMQ (reference sequence). J gave up 0 bases and V 9 bases, and 10 bases lay outside the gene matches. CDR3 sequence (DNA): TGTGCCAGTGCCTTCGGGACAGGTTTCTCTGGGGCCAACGTCCTGACTTTC. Amino acid sequence: CASAFGTGFSGANVLTF.

In this sample, this clone turned up a few times. V and J are TRBV5-1 and TRBJ2-1; weak D call: TRBD1 (5 bases). Germline V CDR1 and CDR2: SGHRS, YFSETQ. V gave up 5 bases and J gave up 0 bases, with 18 bases separating them. The CDR3 loop spans 17 amino acids. The CDR3 sequence: CASRAGLRRDSYNEQFF. The CDR3 DNA reads TGCGCCAGCAGGGCAGGGTTAAGGAGAGACTCCTACAATGAGCAGTTCTTC.

The sample holds one count of this clone. This chain uses TRBV27 with TRBJ1-2, with TRBD1 identical over 8 bases. The germline V gene has CDR1 MNHEY and CDR2 SMNVEV (reference sequence). The CDR3 is made up of 14 amino acids. V shed 5 bases and J 6 bases; nucleotides not matched to a gene: 8. For the CDR3, the DNA is TGTGCCAGCAGTCCGACGACAGGGGTCAATGGCTACACCTTC. Amino acid sequence: CASSPTTGVNGYTF.

There are a few counts of this clone. The gene calls are TRBV19 and TRBJ2-1, with 11 bases identical to TRBD2. The CDR3 totals 14 residues. The junction had 2 bases not matched to a gene; V was cut back by 6 bases and J by 4 bases. Looked up from germline, CDR1 is LNHDA and CDR2 is SQIVND (reference sequence). DNA of the CDR3: TGTGCCAGTAGCTTAGCGGGGGGGTACAATGAGCAGTTCTTC. Translating it yields CASSLAGGYNEQFF.

This clone came up a few times. Germline is not matched at one junction end, which may reflect a read error. The chain combines TRBV28 with TRBJ1-2; D not certain. The germline CDR1 and CDR2 sequences are MDHEN and SYDVKM. This CDR3 contains 15 residues. The CDR3 is CASSLGVWGDYGYPF. The CDR3 nucleotides are TGTGCCAGCAGTTTAGGGGTGTGGGGAGATTATGGCTACCCCTTC.

V gene TRBV4-2 combines with J gene TRBJ2-7; the D gene is possibly TRBD1 (5 bases). This CDR3 contains 15 residues. Deletions cut 6 bases from V and 3 bases from J, with 18 bases between. Germline loops: CDR1 LGHNA, CDR2 YNFKEQ. CDR3 sequence: CASRLTVNEYYEQYF. The CDR3 DNA follows: TGTGCCAGCAGGCTGACAGTGAACGAGTACTACGAGCAGTACTTC.

The chain joins TRBV5-4 to TRBJ1-1; TRBD1 agrees at 9 bases. J gave up 5 bases and V 4 bases, and 12 bases lay outside the gene matches. The CDR3 runs to 16 residues. Germline CDR1 SGHNT, CDR2 YYREEE (reference sequence). CDR3 DNA: TGTGCCAGCAGCCCACTAGTGGGGACAGGGAGGACTGAAGCTTTCTTT. Its protein is CASSPLVGTGRTEAFF.

The table lists this clone with a count of one. The rearrangement links TRBV19 to TRBJ2-6; 8 nucleotides agree with TRBD2. CDR1 and CDR2 from the germline V gene are LNHDA and SQIVND (reference sequence). This CDR3 has 17 amino acids. With V trimmed by 3 bases and J by 0 bases, 4 bases remained unmatched. This chain's CDR3 is CASSMLAGYSGANVLTF. As DNA, the CDR3 is TGTGCCAGTAGTATGCTAGCGGGTTACTCTGGGGCCAACGTCCTGACTTTC.

The rearrangement links TRBV9 to TRBJ2-7, with 8 bases matching TRBD1. With 0 bases clipped from V and 3 bases from J, the junction kept 5 bases outside the gene matches. The V gene's germline CDR1 is SGDLS and CDR2 YYNGEE. The CDR3 totals 15 residues. The CDR3 is CASSVGDRRVYEQYF. The CDR3 DNA reads as TGTGCCAGCAGCGTAGGGGACAGGCGGGTCTACGAGCAGTACTTC.

The chain combines TRBV5-1 with TRBJ1-1; 7 nucleotides line up with TRBD1. Per the germline V gene, CDR1 is SGHRS and CDR2 is YFSETQ. CDR3 length equals 15 residues. V trimming: 3 bases; J trimming: 0 bases; junction bases outside the gene matches: 5. DNA for the CDR3: TGCGCCAGCAGCTCCGGGACAGCTTTGAACACTGAAGCTTTCTTT. Amino acid sequence: CASSSGTALNTEAFF.

The V gene is TRBV28, the J gene TRBJ2-7; possibly TRBD2 for D (5 bases). The CDR3 runs 12 residues. The germline CDR1 and CDR2 sequences are MDHEN and SYDVKM. V lost 3 bases and J lost 6, with 9 bases in between. As DNA, the CDR3 is TGTGCCAGCAGTTTCCGGGGTGCCGAGCAGTACTTC. It yields the protein CASSFRGAEQYF.

The V call is TRBV27, the J call TRBJ2-7; D uncertain. Trimming left V 2 bases short and J 0 bases short, with 8 bases between. This CDR3 is built from 14 residues. CDR1 and CDR2 from the germline V gene are MNHEY and SMNVEV (reference sequence). CDR3 loop: CASSLTILSYEQYF. The CDR3, as DNA: TGTGCCAGCAGTTTAACGATACTCTCCTACGAGCAGTACTTC.

The chain has TRBV13 and TRBJ2-3; 8 nucleotides align to TRBD1. Trimming cost V 5 bases and J 2 bases; bases outside gene matches: 3. Germline CDR1 and CDR2: PRHDT and FYEKMQ (reference sequence). This CDR3 region has 14 residues. CDR3 sequence reads: CASSRQGATDTQYF. In DNA, the CDR3 is TGTGCCAGCAGCAGGCAGGGGGCCACAGATACGCAGTATTTT.

The genes are TRBV4-1 and TRBJ2-1, with 8 bases lining up with TRBD2. The CDR3 length is 15 residues. CDR1 and CDR2 (germline): MGHRA, YSYEKL. J gave up 5 bases and V 2 bases, and 5 bases lay outside the gene matches. The CDR3 DNA reads TGCGCCAGCAGCCAATATAGCGGGGCGGACAATGAGCAGTTCTTC. This sequence encodes CASSQYSGADNEQFF.

The rearrangement links TRBV7-9 to TRBJ2-5; 11 bases are a match to TRBD1. This CDR3 is built from 15 residues. Germline assignment: CDR1 SEHNR and CDR2 FQNEAQ (reference sequence). J gave up 4 bases and V 5 bases, and 6 bases lay outside the gene matches. Here the CDR3 DNA reads TGTGCCAGCAGCCAACGGGGACAGGGGGGAGAGACCCAGTACTTC. Its protein product is CASSQRGQGGETQYF.